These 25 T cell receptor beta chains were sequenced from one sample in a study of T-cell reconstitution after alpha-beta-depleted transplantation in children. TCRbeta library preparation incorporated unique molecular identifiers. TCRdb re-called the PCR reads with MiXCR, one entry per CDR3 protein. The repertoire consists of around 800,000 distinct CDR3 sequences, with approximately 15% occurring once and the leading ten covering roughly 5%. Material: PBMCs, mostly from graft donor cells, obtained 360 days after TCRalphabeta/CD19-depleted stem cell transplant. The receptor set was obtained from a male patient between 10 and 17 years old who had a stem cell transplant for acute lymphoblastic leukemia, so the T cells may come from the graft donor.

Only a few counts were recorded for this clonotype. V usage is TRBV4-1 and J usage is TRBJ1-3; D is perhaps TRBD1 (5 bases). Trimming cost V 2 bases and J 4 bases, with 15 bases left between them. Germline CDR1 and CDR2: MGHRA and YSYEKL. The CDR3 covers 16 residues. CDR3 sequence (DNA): TGCGCCAGCAGCCAATCCTGGGGGTCATCCGGAAACACCATATATTTT. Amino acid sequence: CASSQSWGSSGNTIYF.

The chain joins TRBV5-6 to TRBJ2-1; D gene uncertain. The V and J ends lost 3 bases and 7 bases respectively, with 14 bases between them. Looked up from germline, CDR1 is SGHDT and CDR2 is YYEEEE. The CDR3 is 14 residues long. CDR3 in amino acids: CASSSDSHKNEQFF. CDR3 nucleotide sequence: TGTGCCAGCAGCTCTGACTCCCACAAAAATGAGCAGTTCTTC.

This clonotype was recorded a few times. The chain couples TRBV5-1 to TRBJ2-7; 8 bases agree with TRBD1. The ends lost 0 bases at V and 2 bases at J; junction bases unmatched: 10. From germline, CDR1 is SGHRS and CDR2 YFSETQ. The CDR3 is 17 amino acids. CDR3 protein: CASSLVPQGARPYEQYF. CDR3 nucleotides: TGCGCCAGCAGCTTGGTGCCCCAGGGGGCGCGGCCCTACGAGCAGTACTTC.

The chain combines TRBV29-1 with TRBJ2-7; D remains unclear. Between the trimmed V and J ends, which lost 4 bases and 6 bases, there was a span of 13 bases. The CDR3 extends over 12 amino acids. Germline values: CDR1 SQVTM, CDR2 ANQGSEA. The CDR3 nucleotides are TGCAGCGTTGCCGACGGTCAAGCCGAGCAGTACTTC. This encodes CSVADGQAEQYF.

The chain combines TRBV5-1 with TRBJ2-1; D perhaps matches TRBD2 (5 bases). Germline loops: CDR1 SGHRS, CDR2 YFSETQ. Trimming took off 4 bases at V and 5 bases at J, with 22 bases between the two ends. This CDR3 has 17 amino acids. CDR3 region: CASSPLEFSVTHNEQFF. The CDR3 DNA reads TGCGCCAGCAGCCCGTTAGAGTTTAGCGTAACACACAATGAGCAGTTCTTC.

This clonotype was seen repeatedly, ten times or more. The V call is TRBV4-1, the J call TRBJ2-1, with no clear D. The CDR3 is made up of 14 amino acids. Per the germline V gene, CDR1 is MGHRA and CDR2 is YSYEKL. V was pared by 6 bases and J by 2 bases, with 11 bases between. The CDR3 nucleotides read TGCGCCAGCAGTCAACTGAGGACCTACAATGAGCAGTTCTTC. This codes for CASSQLRTYNEQFF.

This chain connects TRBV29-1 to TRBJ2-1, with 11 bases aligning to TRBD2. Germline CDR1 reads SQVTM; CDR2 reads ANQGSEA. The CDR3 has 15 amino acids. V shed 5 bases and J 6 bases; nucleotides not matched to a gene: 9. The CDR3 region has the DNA TGCAGCGTTCGCCATGGGACTAGCGGTCCCAATGAGCAGTTCTTC. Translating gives CSVRHGTSGPNEQFF.

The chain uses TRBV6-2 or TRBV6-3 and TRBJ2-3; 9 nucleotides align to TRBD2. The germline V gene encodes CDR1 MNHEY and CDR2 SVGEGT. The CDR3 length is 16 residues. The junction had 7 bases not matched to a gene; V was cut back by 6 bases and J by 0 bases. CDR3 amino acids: CASRGSGGASTDTQYF. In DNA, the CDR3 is TGTGCCAGCAGGGGTAGCGGGGGCGCAAGCACAGATACGCAGTATTTT.

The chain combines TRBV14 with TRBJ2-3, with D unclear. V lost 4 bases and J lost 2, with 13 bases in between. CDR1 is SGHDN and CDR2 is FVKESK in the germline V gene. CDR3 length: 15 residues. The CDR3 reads CASSLRTMATDTQYF. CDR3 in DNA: TGTGCCAGCAGCCTCAGGACCATGGCCACAGATACGCAGTATTTT. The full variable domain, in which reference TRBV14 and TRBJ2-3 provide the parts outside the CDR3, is EAGVTQFPSHSVIEKGQTVTLRCDPISGHDNLYWYRRVMGKEIKFLLHFVKESKQDESGMPNNRFLAERTGGTYSTLKVQPAELEDSGVYFCASSLRTMATDTQYFGPGTRLTVL.

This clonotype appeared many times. The CDR3 here is CSVALGSFTDTQYF. The CDR3 DNA sequence: TGCAGCGTCGCCCTTGGCTCCTTCACAGATACGCAGTATTTT. J is TRBJ2-3 and V is TRBV29-1, with D unresolved. CDR1 is SQVTM and CDR2 is ANQGSEA in the germline V gene. Trimming took off 6 bases at V and 2 bases at J, with 15 bases between the two ends. This CDR3 has 14 amino acids.

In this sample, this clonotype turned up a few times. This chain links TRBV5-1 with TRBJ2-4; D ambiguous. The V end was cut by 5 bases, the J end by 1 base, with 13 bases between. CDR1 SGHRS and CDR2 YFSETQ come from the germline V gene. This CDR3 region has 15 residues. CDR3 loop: CASRLYLEAKNIQYF. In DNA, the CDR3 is TGCGCCAGCAGATTGTACTTAGAGGCCAAAAACATTCAGTACTTC.

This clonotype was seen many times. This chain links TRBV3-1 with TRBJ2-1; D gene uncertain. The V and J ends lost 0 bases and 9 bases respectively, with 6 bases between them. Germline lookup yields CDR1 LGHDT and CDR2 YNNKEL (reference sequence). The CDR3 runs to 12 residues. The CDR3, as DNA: TGTGCCAGCAGCCAAGATCGCCGTGAGCAGTTCTTC. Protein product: CASSQDRREQFF.

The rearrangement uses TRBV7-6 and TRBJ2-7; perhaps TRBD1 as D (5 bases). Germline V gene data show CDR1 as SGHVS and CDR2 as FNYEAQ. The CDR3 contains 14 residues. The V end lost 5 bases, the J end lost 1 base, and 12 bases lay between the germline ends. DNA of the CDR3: TGTGCCAGCAGCGCCGCAGGGCAGTCCTACGAGCAGTACTTC. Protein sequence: CASSAAGQSYEQYF.

The DNA for the CDR3 is TGTGCCACCAGCCGGCACGATAGCGGGACCCAGTACTTC. This sequence encodes CATSRHDSGTQYF. The rearrangement uses TRBV25-1 and TRBJ2-5; tentatively, D is TRBD2 (6 bases). V lost 10 bases and J 7 bases, leaving 19 bases between the germline ends. The length of the CDR3 is 13 residues. Germline-derived CDR1 and CDR2 are MGHDK and SYGVNS.

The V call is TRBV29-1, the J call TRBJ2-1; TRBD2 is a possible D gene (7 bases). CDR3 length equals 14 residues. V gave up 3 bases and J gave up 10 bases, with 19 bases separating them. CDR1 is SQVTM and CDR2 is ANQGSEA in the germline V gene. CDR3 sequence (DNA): TGCAGCGTTGAGGCCAGGGGAGGGTTAGAGGAGCAGTTCTTC. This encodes CSVEARGGLEEQFF.

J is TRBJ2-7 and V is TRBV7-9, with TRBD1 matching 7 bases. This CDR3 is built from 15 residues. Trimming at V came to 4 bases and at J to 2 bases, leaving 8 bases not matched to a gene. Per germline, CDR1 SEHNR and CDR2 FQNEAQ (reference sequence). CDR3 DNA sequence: TGTGCCAGCAGCTACCACAGGGGCTACCCCTACGAGCAGTACTTC. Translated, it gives CASSYHRGYPYEQYF.

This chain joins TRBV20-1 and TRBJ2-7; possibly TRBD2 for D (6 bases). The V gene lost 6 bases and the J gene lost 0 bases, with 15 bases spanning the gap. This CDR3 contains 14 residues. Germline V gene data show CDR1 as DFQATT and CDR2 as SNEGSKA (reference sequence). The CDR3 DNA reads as TGCAGTGCGTGTGCTAGCGCAAGCTCCTACGAGCAGTACTTC. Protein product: CSACASASSYEQYF.

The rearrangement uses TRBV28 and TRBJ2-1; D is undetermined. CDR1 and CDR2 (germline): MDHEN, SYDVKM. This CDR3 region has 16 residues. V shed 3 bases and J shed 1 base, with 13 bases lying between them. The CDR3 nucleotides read TGTGCCAGCAGTTTCTTCGGCGGTGGGTCCTACAATGAGCAGTTCTTC. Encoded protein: CASSFFGGGSYNEQFF.

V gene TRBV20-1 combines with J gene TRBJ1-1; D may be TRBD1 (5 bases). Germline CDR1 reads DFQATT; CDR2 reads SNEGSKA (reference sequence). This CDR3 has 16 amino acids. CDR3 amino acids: CCSSGHWGGANTEAFF. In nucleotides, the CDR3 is TGCTGTTCTTCGGGGCACTGGGGAGGAGCGAACACTGAAGCTTTCTTT.

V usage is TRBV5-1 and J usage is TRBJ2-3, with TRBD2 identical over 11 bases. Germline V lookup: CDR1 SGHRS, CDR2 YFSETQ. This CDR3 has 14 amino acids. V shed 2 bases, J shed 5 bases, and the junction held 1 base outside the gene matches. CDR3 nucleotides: TGCGCCAGCAGCTTTACTAGCGGGAGAGATACGCAGTATTTT. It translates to CASSFTSGRDTQYF.

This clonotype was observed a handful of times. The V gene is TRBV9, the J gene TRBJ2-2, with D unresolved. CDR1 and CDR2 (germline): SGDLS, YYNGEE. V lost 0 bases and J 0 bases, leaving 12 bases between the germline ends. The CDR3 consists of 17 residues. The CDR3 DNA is TGTGCCAGCAGCGTAGGCTTTCAGGCAACGAACACCGGGGAGCTGTTTTTT. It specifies CASSVGFQATNTGELFF. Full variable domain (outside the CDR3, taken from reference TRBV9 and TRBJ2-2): DSGVTQTPKHLITATGQRVTLRCSPRSGDLSVYWYQQSLDQGLQFLIQYYNGEERAKGNILERFSAQQFPDLHSELNLSSLELGDSALYFCASSVGFQATNTGELFFGEGSRLTVL.

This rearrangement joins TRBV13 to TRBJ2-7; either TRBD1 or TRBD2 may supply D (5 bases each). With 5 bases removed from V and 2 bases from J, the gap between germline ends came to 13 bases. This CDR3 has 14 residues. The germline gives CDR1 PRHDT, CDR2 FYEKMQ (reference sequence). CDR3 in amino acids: CASSHGTRPYEQYF. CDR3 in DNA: TGTGCCAGCAGCCACGGGACCAGACCCTACGAGCAGTACTTC.

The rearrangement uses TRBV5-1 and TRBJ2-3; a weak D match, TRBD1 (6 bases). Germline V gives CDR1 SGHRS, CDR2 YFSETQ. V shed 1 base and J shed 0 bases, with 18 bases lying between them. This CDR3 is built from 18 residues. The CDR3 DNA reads TGCGCCAGCAGCTTGAACAGGGAGACAGAGCTTAGCACAGATACGCAGTATTTT. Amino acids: CASSLNRETELSTDTQYF.

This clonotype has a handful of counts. The CDR3 reads CASSQSSNSYNEQFF. The CDR3 region has the DNA TGTGCCAGCAGCCAAAGTTCTAACTCCTACAATGAGCAGTTCTTC. The chain uses TRBV5-5 and TRBJ2-1; D is undetermined. The CDR3 spans 15 residues. The germline V gene encodes CDR1 SGHKS and CDR2 YYEKEE (reference sequence). Trimming stripped 4 bases from V and 0 bases from J, with 11 bases between.

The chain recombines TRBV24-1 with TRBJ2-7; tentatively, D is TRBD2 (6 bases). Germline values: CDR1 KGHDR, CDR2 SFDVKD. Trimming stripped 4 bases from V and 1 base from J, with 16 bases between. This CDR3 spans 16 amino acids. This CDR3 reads CATSEGVGTGSYEQYF. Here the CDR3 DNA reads TGTGCCACCAGTGAAGGTGTAGGGACTGGATCCTACGAGCAGTACTTC.